This entry features one T cell receptor (beta chain) sequence. This sample is drawn from a study of blood T cell repertoires in COVID-19. Study-wide context: Some COVID-19 samples were acute and others convalescent; all came from the United States, Italy and Spain. Nucleic acid was either cDNA or gDNA, and it came from T cells, B-cell-depleted T cells, or PBMCs.

TCRdb's table, derived via immunoSEQ multiplex PCR, lists solely in-frame clones and lacks some. The data show 59,000 or so clones, 81% seen once. This CDR3 comprises 17 residues. Germline V gives CDR1 SGHTA, CDR2 FQGNSA. Trimming shortened V by 1 base and J by 7 bases, and 19 bases separated the two germline ends. V and J are TRBV7-2 and TRBJ2-2; D possibly corresponds to TRBD2 (6 bases). The material sequenced was peripheral blood. This sequence originates from an elderly woman with active or convalescent COVID-19. The CDR3 DNA follows: TGTGCCAGCAGCTTAGAAGGGTGGAGGGTTAAGGTCGGGGAGCTGTTTTTT. It specifies CASSLEGWRVKVGELFF.